This T cell receptor (beta chain) was documented in a study of cytomegalovirus exposure and HLA in healthy donors. Study details: From approximately 170 million T cells, an earlier analysis saw approximately 110 million unique TCR beta sequences.

Use of 60 Vbeta and 13 Jbeta primers characterized the PCR. Method: immunoSEQ multiplex PCR; TCRdb's copy keeps in-frame clones and lacks some. Of roughly 150,000 clones listed, over 65% are singletons. Donors were nominally healthy when sampled, though unrecorded immune exposures were likely. General study results and limits: The study recorded 150 to 200 TCR beta chains that were cytomegalovirus-associated. Among TCR beta chains of equal frequency, HLA-associated ones were more clonally expanded in a later analysis.

In germline, CDR1 is MDHEN, CDR2 SYDVKM. The CDR3 runs to 15 residues. The trim removed 5 bases at V and 5 bases at J, leaving 5 bases unmatched. Details on this clone: Its antigen is unidentified.

The receptor's source is a man aged 18 to 30 in good health and CMV-seropositive. The genes are TRBV28 and TRBJ2-1; 11 nucleotides match TRBD2. Sequenced sample: PBMCs. The CDR3 sequence is CASSLLAGGHNEQFF. The CDR3 DNA reads as TGTGCCAGCAGTCTCCTAGCGGGAGGACACAATGAGCAGTTCTTC.